One and the same sample provided the 5 T cell receptor beta chains below, sequenced in a study of vaccination and CD4 T cells after COVID-19. Cultured CD4+ T cell DNA underwent sequencing with the Oncomine TCR Beta short-read assay. TCRdb independently ran MiXCR on the PCR reads; one entry per CDR3 protein. Of 25,000 or so distinct CDR3 sequences in the sample, roughly 62% were seen once. For these receptors, no antigen is known. Treatment specified: roughly ten-day PBMC culture with coronavirus spike peptide pools or control peptides (ViraFEST assay). The sequencing used CD4+ T cells from blood, cultured in vitro, collected after SARS-CoV-2 vaccination. These receptors originate from a human donor who received a COVID-19 vaccine.

This clonotype was recorded once. The chain joins TRBV20-1 to TRBJ2-3, with 8 positions matching TRBD1. CDR1 and CDR2 (germline): DFQATT, SNEGSKA (reference sequence). V shed 1 base and J 3 bases; nucleotides not matched to a gene: 12. This CDR3 is built from 17 residues. Written as DNA, the CDR3 is TGCAGTGCTAGAGCTCAAAAGGACAGGGAAAAGACAGATACGCAGTATTTT. It specifies CSARAQKDREKTDTQYF.

The chain joins TRBV5-8 to TRBJ1-5; 10 nucleotides match TRBD1. CDR1 and CDR2 (germline): SGHTS, YDEGEE. Germline trimming cut 4 bases from V and 0 bases from J; bases unmatched to any gene: 10. The CDR3 is 18 residues long. CDR3 loop: CASSPDGTGAFSNQPQHF. CDR3 sequence (DNA): TGTGCCAGCAGCCCGGACGGGACAGGGGCCTTTAGCAATCAGCCCCAGCATTTT.

This chain connects TRBV7-4 to TRBJ2-7; D is possibly TRBD2 (6 bases). The CDR3 has 17 amino acids. Trimming left V 7 bases short and J 0 bases short, with 22 bases between. The germline CDR1 and CDR2 sequences are SGHVT and SQSDAQ. CDR3 protein: CASTPGLPISSSYEQYF. Here the CDR3 DNA reads TGTGCCAGCACCCCGGGACTTCCAATCTCATCCTCCTACGAGCAGTACTTC.

The chain is built from TRBV15 and TRBJ1-5; 9 bases line up with TRBD1. V shed 5 bases and J 7 bases; nucleotides not matched to a gene: 18. Germline V gene sequence: CDR1 LNHNV, CDR2 YYDKDF (reference sequence). The CDR3 has 18 amino acids. CDR3 amino acids: CATSPTGQGNLGSQPQHF. For the CDR3, the DNA is TGTGCCACCAGCCCGACGGGACAGGGCAATCTTGGAAGCCAGCCCCAGCATTTT.

The chain employs TRBV25-1 and TRBJ2-5; maybe TRBD2 (5 bases). The germline CDR1 and CDR2 sequences are MGHDK and SYGVNS. V lost 2 bases to trimming and J lost 3 bases, with 10 bases between them. This CDR3 has 14 amino acids. The CDR3 here is CASSERTVKETQYF. The DNA of the CDR3 is TGTGCCAGCAGTGAAAGGACTGTAAAAGAGACCCAGTACTTC.